The 21 T cell receptor beta chains in this list originate from one sample, sequenced in a study of blood T cell repertoires in COVID-19. Produced via immunoSEQ multiplex PCR; TCRdb's table is partial and in-frame only. The sample lists roughly 250,000 clones, nearly 85% seen once, with roughly 8.6% in the top ten. The sequenced sample was peripheral blood. These receptors were obtained from a human donor in a cohort sampled during active COVID-19.

The table lists this clone with a few counts. The gene calls are TRBV11-3 and TRBJ1-6; D is ambiguous. The CDR3 loop spans 13 amino acids. Germline CDR1 reads SGHNT; CDR2 reads YENEEA. The V end was cut by 5 bases, the J end by 13 bases, with 15 bases between. The CDR3: CASSPAGGGPLHF. The CDR3 bases are TGTGCCAGCAGCCCAGCCGGAGGCGGGCCCCTCCACTTT.

This chain links TRBV6-6 with TRBJ2-7, with TRBD2 identical over 7 bases. The CDR3 consists of 15 residues. Per germline, CDR1 MNHNY and CDR2 SVGAGI (reference sequence). V was pared by 0 bases and J by 0 bases, with 2 bases of the junction left unmatched. CDR3 sequence (DNA): TGTGCCAGCAGTTACTCACGCGGGAGCTCCTACGAGCAGTACTTC. The encoded protein is CASSYSRGSSYEQYF.

The rearrangement links TRBV2 to TRBJ2-3; the D gene is possibly TRBD1 (6 bases). This CDR3 has 13 amino acids. V was shortened by 7 bases and J by 3 bases, with 11 bases between the two germline ends. Germline assignment: CDR1 SNHLY and CDR2 FYNNEI. The DNA for the CDR3 is TGTGCCAGCAAGAAAACAGGGACAGATACGCAGTATTTT. Translation: CASKKTGTDTQYF.

This CDR3 is CASSSPQGDEQYF. The CDR3 DNA sequence: TGCGCCAGCTCTAGTCCCCAAGGAGACGAGCAGTACTTC. This chain connects TRBV5-1 to TRBJ2-7; D gene unclear. The CDR3 totals 13 residues. Germline V CDR1 and CDR2: SGHRS, YFSETQ. Between the trimmed V and J ends, which lost 7 bases and 5 bases, there was a span of 16 bases.

The chain combines TRBV11-2 with TRBJ2-1; 7 bases are shared with TRBD2. CDR1 and CDR2 (germline): SGHAT, FQNNGV. V was pared by 7 bases and J by 8 bases, with 11 bases of the junction left unmatched. The CDR3 consists of 14 residues. As DNA, the CDR3 is TGTGCCAGCACCACCTGGGGGGGGTTCGATGAGCAGTTCTTC. Protein sequence: CASTTWGGFDEQFF.

This chain connects TRBV2 to TRBJ1-5; 7 nucleotides agree with TRBD1. This CDR3 comprises 15 residues. V shed 7 bases and J 2 bases; nucleotides not matched to a gene: 8. Germline loops: CDR1 SNHLY, CDR2 FYNNEI. The CDR3 DNA sequence: TGTGCCAGCAACCGACAGGGTCTGGGCAATCAGCCCCAGCATTTT. Translated: CASNRQGLGNQPQHF.

This clone appeared a few times. The chain couples TRBV27 to TRBJ2-7; 8 positions match TRBD1. The CDR3 is 14 amino acids. The V gene end was trimmed by 2 bases and the J gene end by 2 bases; junction bases not matched to a gene: 2. Germline lookup yields CDR1 MNHEY and CDR2 SMNVEV (reference sequence). In DNA form, the CDR3 reads TGTGCCAGCAGTTTAGTCAGGGGGCCCTACGAGCAGTACTTC. This gives the protein CASSLVRGPYEQYF.

This clone was seen once. The V call is TRBV5-1, the J call TRBJ2-1; D not certain. The CDR3 runs 15 residues. Trimming removed 6 bases at V and 1 base at J, with 14 bases between. Germline V gene data show CDR1 as SGHRS and CDR2 as YFSETQ. CDR3 sequence (DNA): TGCGCCAGCAAGGCTCTGTCAGGTTCCTACAATGAGCAGTTCTTC. This gives the protein CASKALSGSYNEQFF.

The chain combines TRBV7-9 with TRBJ2-3; D is possibly TRBD1 (6 bases). V lost 6 bases and J lost 2, with 24 bases in between. Per germline, CDR1 SEHNR and CDR2 FQNEAQ (reference sequence). CDR3 length: 18 amino acids. The CDR3 here is CASSLIPIRDTNTDTQYF. CDR3 nucleotide sequence: TGTGCCAGCAGTTTAATCCCCATCCGGGACACTAACACAGATACGCAGTATTTT. Together with reference TRBV7-9 and TRBJ2-3, the CDR3 gives the full variable domain: DTGVSQNPRHKITKRGQNVTFRCDPISEHNRLYWYRQTLGQGPEFLTYFQNEAQLEKSRLLSDRFSAERPKGSFSTLEIQRTEQGDSAMYLCASSLIPIRDTNTDTQYFGPGTRLTVL.

The V gene is TRBV5-1, the J gene TRBJ1-2; a weak D match, TRBD1 (6 bases). Germline lookup yields CDR1 SGHRS and CDR2 YFSETQ. V lost 3 bases and J 4 bases, leaving 10 bases between the germline ends. The CDR3 spans 13 residues. CDR3 sequence (DNA): TGCGCCAGCAGCTCACAGGGTAGCTATGGCTACACCTTC. Its translation is CASSSQGSYGYTF.

The chain carries TRBV18 and TRBJ1-5; D call uncertain. Trimming removed 3 bases at V and 9 bases at J, with 12 bases between. The germline CDR1 and CDR2 sequences are KGHSH and LQKENI. CDR3 length equals 13 residues. In nucleotides, the CDR3 is TGTGCCAGCTCACCTTCGGCGGTAGGGCCCCAGCATTTT. Translated: CASSPSAVGPQHF.

This chain links TRBV5-1 with TRBJ2-2, with 11 positions matching TRBD2. This CDR3 spans 17 amino acids. Germline V gives CDR1 SGHRS, CDR2 YFSETQ. Unmatched junction bases numbered 8, after V lost 3 bases and J lost 4 bases. The CDR3 loop is CASSSSLAGVATGELFF. CDR3 coding DNA: TGCGCCAGCAGCTCCTCACTAGCGGGAGTCGCCACCGGGGAGCTGTTTTTT.

The CDR3 coding sequence is TGTGCCAGCAGCCAAGGGGCAGGGGTGGGCTACGAGCAGTACTTC. Protein product: CASSQGAGVGYEQYF. The J gene is TRBJ2-7, the V gene TRBV4-2, with D possibly being TRBD1 (6 bases). This CDR3 is 15 amino acids long. The V gene lost 1 base and the J gene lost 3 bases, with 13 bases spanning the gap. The germline V gene encodes CDR1 LGHNA and CDR2 YNFKEQ.

The rearrangement links TRBV18 to TRBJ2-5; D not certain. Trimming removed 2 bases at V and 4 bases at J, with 11 bases between. Germline lookup yields CDR1 KGHSH and CDR2 LQKENI. This CDR3 spans 14 amino acids. The DNA for the CDR3 is TGTGCCAGCTCACCAGGAGCTGCTAGAGAGACCCAGTACTTC. Translating gives CASSPGAARETQYF.

The V and J genes are TRBV10-2 and TRBJ2-1; 7 bases are shared with TRBD2. This CDR3 has 20 amino acids. V shed 4 bases and J 2 bases; nucleotides not matched to a gene: 20. Germline V gene data show CDR1 as WSHSY and CDR2 as SAAADI. The CDR3 here is CASSGPQRRELRYTYNEQFF. The CDR3 nucleotides are TGCGCCAGCAGTGGGCCACAGAGGCGGGAGTTGAGATACACCTACAATGAGCAGTTCTTC.

In DNA form, the CDR3 reads TGTGCCAGCAGCTTTGCCAGGCCGAATTCACCCCTCCACTTT. Its protein is CASSFARPNSPLHF. J is TRBJ1-6 and V is TRBV5-6; no firm D call. The V gene lost 2 bases and the J gene lost 7 bases, with 10 bases spanning the gap. The CDR3 is made up of 14 amino acids. The germline V gene encodes CDR1 SGHDT and CDR2 YYEEEE.

This chain links TRBV19 with TRBJ1-2, with 7 bases that match TRBD1. This CDR3 region has 12 residues. Germline values: CDR1 LNHDA, CDR2 SQIVND (reference sequence). J lost 5 bases, V lost 6 bases, and 3 bases had no gene match. The CDR3 region is CASRGQLYGYTF. The CDR3, as DNA: TGTGCCAGTAGGGGACAGCTTTATGGCTACACCTTC.

This chain joins TRBV9 and TRBJ2-2; TRBD2 agrees at 8 bases. V dropped 4 bases and J dropped 6; count of bases not matched to a gene: 11. The CDR3 is 16 residues long. Germline loops: CDR1 SGDLS, CDR2 YYNGEE. CDR3 region: CASSTITGGPSGELFF. The CDR3 DNA reads TGTGCCAGCAGCACCATAACGGGAGGGCCCTCCGGGGAGCTGTTTTTT.

This chain uses TRBV7-9 with TRBJ2-3, with unresolved D. V was cut by 5 bases and J by 2 bases, with 14 bases left in between. CDR1 and CDR2 (germline): SEHNR, FQNEAQ (reference sequence). CDR3 length equals 15 residues. In DNA form, the CDR3 reads TGTGCCAGCAGCCCTCCCAGGAAATTCACAGATACGCAGTATTTT. Translation: CASSPPRKFTDTQYF.

The V call is TRBV7-2, the J call TRBJ1-5; TRBD1 aligns across 11 bases. The V and J ends lost 2 bases and 1 base, in that order; junction bases with no gene match: 10. The CDR3 runs to 19 residues. The germline V gene encodes CDR1 SGHTA and CDR2 FQGNSA. CDR3 region: CASSLMWTGGSRSNQPQHF. The CDR3 DNA sequence: TGTGCCAGCAGCTTAATGTGGACAGGGGGCAGTCGGAGCAATCAGCCCCAGCATTTT. The whole variable domain, remainder taken from reference TRBV7-2 and TRBJ1-5, is GAGVSQSPSNKVTEKGKDVELRCDPISGHTALYWYRQSLGQGLEFLIYFQGNSAPDKSGLPSDRFSAERTGGSVSTLTIQRTQQEDSAVYLCASSLMWTGGSRSNQPQHFGDGTRLSIL.

The rearrangement links TRBV29-1 to TRBJ1-4; a weak D match, TRBD1 (6 bases). CDR1 and CDR2 from the germline V gene are SQVTM and ANQGSEA. The CDR3 runs to 13 residues. V was clipped by 4 bases and J by 8 bases, with 14 bases between them. CDR3 bases: TGCAGCGTTGGCAGTCAACAGGGCGAAAAACTGTTTTTT. Residues: CSVGSQQGEKLFF.